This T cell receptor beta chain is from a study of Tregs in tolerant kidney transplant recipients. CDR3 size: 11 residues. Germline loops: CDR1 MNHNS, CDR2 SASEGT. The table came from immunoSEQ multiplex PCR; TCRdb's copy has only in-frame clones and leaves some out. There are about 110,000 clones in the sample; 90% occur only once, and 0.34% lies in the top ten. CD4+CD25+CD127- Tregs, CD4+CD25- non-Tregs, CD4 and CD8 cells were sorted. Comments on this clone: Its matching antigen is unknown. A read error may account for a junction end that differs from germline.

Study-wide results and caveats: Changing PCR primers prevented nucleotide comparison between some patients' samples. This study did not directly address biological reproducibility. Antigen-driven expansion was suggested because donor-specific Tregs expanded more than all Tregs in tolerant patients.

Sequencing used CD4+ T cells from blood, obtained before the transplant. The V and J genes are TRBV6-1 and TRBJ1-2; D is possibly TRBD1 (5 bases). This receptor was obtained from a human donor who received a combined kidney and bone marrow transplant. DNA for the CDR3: TGTGCCAGCAGGGCAGACAGAAGGCAACACTTC. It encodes CASRADRRQHF.